This T cell receptor (beta chain) was retrieved from a study of T cell changes during pregnancy in multiple sclerosis. V dropped 6 bases and J dropped 0 bases, with 15 bases sitting between them. CDR3 length: 16 residues. Germline-derived CDR1 and CDR2 are MNHEY and SMNVEV (reference sequence). Data came from immunoSEQ multiplex PCR; TCRdb stores just in-frame clones and leaves some out. Of about 97,000 clones in the sample, approximately 90% were seen once. The chain is built from TRBV27 and TRBJ1-5, with D possibly TRBD1 on 6 matching bases. The sample was peripheral blood, taken in the second trimester of pregnancy. The source of this sequence is a female donor in good health, enrolled as a control in a pregnancy study. CDR3: CASSKWAGASNQPQHF. CDR3 DNA: TGTGCCAGCAGCAAATGGGCAGGGGCTAGCAATCAGCCCCAGCATTTT.